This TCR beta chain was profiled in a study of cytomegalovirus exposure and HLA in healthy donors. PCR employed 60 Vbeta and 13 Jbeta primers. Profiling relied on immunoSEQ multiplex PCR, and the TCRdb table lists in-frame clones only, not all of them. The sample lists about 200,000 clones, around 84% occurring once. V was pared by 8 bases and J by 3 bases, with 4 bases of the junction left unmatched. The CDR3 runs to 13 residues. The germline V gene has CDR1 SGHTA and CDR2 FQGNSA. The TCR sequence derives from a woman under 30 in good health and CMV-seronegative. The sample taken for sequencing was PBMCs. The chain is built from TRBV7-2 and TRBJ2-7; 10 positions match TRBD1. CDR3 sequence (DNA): TGTGCCAGCCGGGGACAGGGGCACTACGAGCAGTACTTC. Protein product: CASRGQGHYEQYF.